This TCR beta chain came from a study of CD4+ T cells in melanoma. CDR1 SGHTA and CDR2 FQGTGA come from the germline V gene. V lost 5 bases and J 3 bases, leaving 10 bases between the germline ends. The CDR3 contains 13 residues. This table comes from immunoSEQ multiplex PCR, and its TCRdb copy is limited to in-frame clones, with some not included. The table lists some 110,000 clones, about 92% of them singletons. The receptor was derived from a human donor with melanoma. The gene calls are TRBV7-3 and TRBJ2-5; the D is unclear. Sequencing was performed on peripheral blood. CDR3 protein: CASSHRAEETQYF. The CDR3 nucleotides read TGTGCCAGCAGCCATCGGGCCGAAGAGACCCAGTACTTC.